These 17 T cell receptor beta chains came from one sample sequenced in a study of beta chain features in type 1 diabetes. General study results and limits: Shortening of TCRB CDR3s, moderate but significant, appeared in all four CD4+ subsets of Type 1 diabetes patients.

The antigens for these receptors are not known. TCRB transcripts that were expressed got sequenced, as all of the isolated RNA had been reverse transcribed. The table came from immunoSEQ multiplex PCR; TCRdb's copy has only in-frame clones and leaves some out. This table has a few hundred thousand clones, roughly a tenth appearing once. The sequenced material came from central memory CD4+ T cells from blood. Source of these receptors: a man aged 25-40 years with type 1 diabetes.

The chain combines TRBV7-2 with TRBJ2-7; possibly TRBD1 for D (6 bases). Germline assignment: CDR1 SGHTA and CDR2 FQGNSA. The V gene lost 5 bases and the J gene lost 0 bases, with 17 bases spanning the gap. This CDR3 is 16 amino acids long. CDR3 in amino acids: CASSPFYGTLSYEQYF. The DNA for the CDR3 is TGTGCCAGCAGCCCTTTTTATGGGACACTCTCCTACGAGCAGTACTTC.

This clone has more than one count but fewer than ten. V gene TRBV7-9 combines with J gene TRBJ1-1; tentative D call: TRBD1 (5 bases). In germline, CDR1 is SEHNR, CDR2 FQNEAQ (reference sequence). Trimming pared 1 base from V and 5 bases from J, leaving 11 bases between. The CDR3 contains 14 residues. CDR3 in amino acids: CASSLVWGGTEAFF. The CDR3 DNA sequence: TGTGCCAGCAGCTTAGTCTGGGGGGGAACTGAAGCTTTCTTT.

This clone was found a few times. The rearrangement links TRBV18 to TRBJ2-7, with 8 positions matching TRBD2. In germline, CDR1 is KGHSH, CDR2 LQKENI. Germline trimming cut 3 bases from V and 4 bases from J; bases unmatched to any gene: 8. The CDR3 is 15 residues long. Written as DNA, the CDR3 is TGTGCCAGCTCACCGTTTGAGGGGACTAGTTACGAGCAGTACTTC. Amino acids: CASSPFEGTSYEQYF. The full variable domain, with the rest looked up from reference TRBV18 and TRBJ2-7, is NAGVMQNPRHLVRRRGQEARLRCSPMKGHSHVYWYRQLPEEGLKFMVYLQKENIIDESGMPKERFSAEFPKEGPSILRIQQVVRGDSAAYFCASSPFEGTSYEQYFGPGTRLTVT.

The gene calls are TRBV6-6 and TRBJ1-2, with 11 bases aligning to TRBD1. This CDR3 region has 15 residues. With 5 bases clipped from V and 4 bases from J, the junction kept 6 bases outside the gene matches. Germline CDR1 reads MNHNY; CDR2 reads SVGAGI (reference sequence). The CDR3 reads CASSRRTGGLYGYTF. The DNA for the CDR3 is TGTGCCAGCAGTCGACGGACAGGGGGCCTCTATGGCTACACCTTC.

This clone was found a few times. V usage is TRBV29-1 and J usage is TRBJ2-3, with D possibly TRBD2 on 6 matching bases. This CDR3 contains 13 residues. Trimming pared 6 bases from V and 5 bases from J, leaving 15 bases between. In germline, CDR1 is SQVTM, CDR2 ANQGSEA. CDR3: CSVEQWGEDTQYF. CDR3 nucleotides: TGCAGCGTGGAGCAGTGGGGGGAAGATACGCAGTATTTT.

The chain combines TRBV28 with TRBJ2-1, with 7 bases lining up with TRBD2. Germline-derived CDR1 and CDR2 are MDHEN and SYDVKM. CDR3 length: 17 amino acids. The ends lost 8 bases at V and 2 bases at J; junction bases unmatched: 15. The CDR3 loop reads CASPPPGGRTTYNEQFF. The DNA of the CDR3 is TGTGCCAGCCCCCCCCCGGGCGGGAGAACAACCTACAATGAGCAGTTCTTC.

The CDR3 nucleotides read TGTGCCAGCAGTGATCAGGGGGGCGAAAAACTGTTTTTT. This codes for CASSDQGGEKLFF. V usage is TRBV2 and J usage is TRBJ1-4; 7 bases align to TRBD1. Germline V gives CDR1 SNHLY, CDR2 FYNNEI. The ends lost 3 bases at V and 8 bases at J; junction bases unmatched: 3. The CDR3 totals 13 residues.

The sample holds a few counts of this clone. The chain has TRBV7-9 and TRBJ2-7; 8 bases line up with TRBD2. This CDR3 region has 16 residues. Germline V gene data show CDR1 as SEHNR and CDR2 as FQNEAQ (reference sequence). With 2 bases clipped from V and 8 bases from J, the junction kept 14 bases outside the gene matches. The CDR3 sequence is CASSLRLAGLRLQQYF. The CDR3 region has the DNA TGTGCCAGCAGCTTACGGCTAGCGGGCCTCCGTCTTCAGCAGTACTTC.

In DNA form, the CDR3 reads TGTGCCAGCAGTCCGGGACAGGCTACCTATGGCTACACCTTC. The encoded protein is CASSPGQATYGYTF. This chain links TRBV6-5 with TRBJ1-2; TRBD1 matches at 8 bases. In germline, CDR1 is MNHEY, CDR2 SVGAGI. CDR3 length equals 14 residues. Trimming cost V 5 bases and J 4 bases; bases outside gene matches: 6.

V usage is TRBV6-6 and J usage is TRBJ2-3, with TRBD2 matching 7 bases. The V gene end was trimmed by 6 bases and the J gene end by 6 bases; junction bases not matched to a gene: 3. In germline, CDR1 is MNHNY, CDR2 SVGAGI (reference sequence). This CDR3 has 12 amino acids. Here the CDR3 reads CASRPLADTQYF. The CDR3 DNA is TGTGCCAGCAGGCCACTAGCGGATACGCAGTATTTT.

This clone was found a few times. This sequence joins TRBV27 and TRBJ2-7; 7 bases are a match to TRBD1. V dropped 7 bases and J dropped 2; count of bases not matched to a gene: 17. Looked up from germline, CDR1 is MNHEY and CDR2 is SMNVEV (reference sequence). The CDR3 contains 17 residues. CDR3 sequence reads: CASTERGLPQGTYEQYF. The DNA for the CDR3 is TGTGCCAGCACCGAAAGGGGGCTTCCACAGGGAACCTACGAGCAGTACTTC.

The chain links TRBV7-2 to TRBJ2-3; unclear D gene. In germline, CDR1 is SGHTA, CDR2 FQGNSA. Trimming took off 5 bases at V and 4 bases at J, with 7 bases between the two ends. The CDR3 spans 12 residues. The CDR3 DNA is TGTGCCAGCAGCCCTTTGGCAGATACGCAGTATTTT. This encodes CASSPLADTQYF.

This sequence joins TRBV11-2 and TRBJ1-2; tentative D call: TRBD1 (5 bases). Trimming took 5 bases from V and 0 from J, leaving 13 bases between them. The CDR3 consists of 15 residues. CDR1 and CDR2 from the germline V gene are SGHAT and FQNNGV. The DNA of the CDR3 is TGTGCCAGCAGCCCCGATGGGGGGTCTAACTATGGCTACACCTTC. Translation gives CASSPDGGSNYGYTF.

This clone was seen a handful of times. The chain couples TRBV19 to TRBJ2-1; 7 positions agree with TRBD1. The CDR3 is 17 amino acids. Trimming took 3 bases from V and 6 from J; bases not matched to a gene: 14. CDR1 is LNHDA, CDR2 SQIVND, per germline (reference sequence). CDR3 loop: CASSIMSTGVRGNEQFF. In DNA, the CDR3 is TGTGCCAGTAGTATTATGTCTACAGGGGTAAGAGGCAATGAGCAGTTCTTC.

This clone was recorded a few times. This chain connects TRBV19 to TRBJ2-1, with 7 bases lining up with TRBD2. This CDR3 has 16 amino acids. Germline V gives CDR1 LNHDA, CDR2 SQIVND (reference sequence). V was clipped by 6 bases and J by 0 bases; unmatched bases: 8. CDR3 sequence reads: CASSRTAGSSYNEQFF. The CDR3 nucleotides are TGTGCCAGTAGCCGAACAGCGGGAAGCTCCTACAATGAGCAGTTCTTC.

This clone appeared many times. The chain couples TRBV7-2 to TRBJ1-4; the match to TRBD1 covers 7 bases. V dropped 5 bases and J dropped 7; count of bases not matched to a gene: 10. Germline V gives CDR1 SGHTA, CDR2 FQGNSA. CDR3 length: 15 amino acids. The CDR3 here is CASSPTQGTGEKLFF. The CDR3 DNA reads as TGTGCCAGCAGCCCGACACAGGGGACGGGTGAAAAACTGTTTTTT. Full variable domain (missing parts from reference TRBV7-2 and TRBJ1-4): GAGVSQSPSNKVTEKGKDVELRCDPISGHTALYWYRQSLGQGLEFLIYFQGNSAPDKSGLPSDRFSAERTGGSVSTLTIQRTQQEDSAVYLCASSPTQGTGEKLFFGSGTQLSVL.

This clone was found a few times. The rearrangement uses TRBV6-6 and TRBJ2-1; possibly TRBD1 for D (5 bases). V lost 6 bases and J 5 bases, leaving 20 bases between the germline ends. The CDR3 totals 16 residues. The germline V gene has CDR1 MNHNY and CDR2 SVGAGI (reference sequence). The CDR3 DNA is TGTGCCAGCAGCGGAGCCTCAGCCGAAGGGGACAATGAGCAGTTCTTC. Protein sequence: CASSGASAEGDNEQFF.